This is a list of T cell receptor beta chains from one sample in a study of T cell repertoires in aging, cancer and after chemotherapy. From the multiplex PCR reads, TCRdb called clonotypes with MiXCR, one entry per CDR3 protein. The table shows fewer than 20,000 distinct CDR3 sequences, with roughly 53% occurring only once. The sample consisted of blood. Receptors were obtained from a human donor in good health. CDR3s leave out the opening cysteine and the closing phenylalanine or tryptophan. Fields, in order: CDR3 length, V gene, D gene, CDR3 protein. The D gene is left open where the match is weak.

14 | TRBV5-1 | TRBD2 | ASSFALAGVGDTQY
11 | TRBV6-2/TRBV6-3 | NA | ASMSSHTDTQY
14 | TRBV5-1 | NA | ASSGSTGANTGELF
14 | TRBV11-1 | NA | ASSSTRGSGANVLT
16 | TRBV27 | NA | ASSLSWGDAPSTDTQY
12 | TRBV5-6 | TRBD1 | ASSLREGAGGYT
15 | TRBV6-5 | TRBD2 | ASSPWGGSSGANVLT
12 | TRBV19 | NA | ASRVDSTNEKLF
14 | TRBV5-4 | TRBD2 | ASSWGLAKGTGELF
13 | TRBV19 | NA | ASSVFPRSDQPQH
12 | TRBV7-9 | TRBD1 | ASSSGQLNTEAF
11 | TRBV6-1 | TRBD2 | ASSETGGNEQF
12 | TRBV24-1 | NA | ATSDLAAQETQY
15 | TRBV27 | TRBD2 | ASSLASGRARSSEQY
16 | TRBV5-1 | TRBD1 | ASSPRASGQAATGELF
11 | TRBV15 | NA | ATRTASRNEQY
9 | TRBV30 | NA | AWSLDNEQF
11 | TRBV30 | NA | AFQRRNGDTQY
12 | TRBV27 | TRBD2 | ASRTSGYFYEQY
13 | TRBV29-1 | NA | SVDRGGLNTGELF
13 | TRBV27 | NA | ASSLPDRDSYEQY
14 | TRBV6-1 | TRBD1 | ASSETGAFSGNTIY
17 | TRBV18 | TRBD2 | ASSLAGASTVASTGELF
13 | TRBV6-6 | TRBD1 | ASADTGVRAGELF
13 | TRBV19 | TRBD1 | ASSVLGDRVYEQY
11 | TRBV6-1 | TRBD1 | ASRAGTAKGYT
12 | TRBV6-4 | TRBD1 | ASSPGQGYGEQY
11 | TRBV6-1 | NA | ASLEDQFYEQY